This T cell receptor (beta chain) was sequenced for a study of T-cell memory formation after mild COVID-19. About the research overall: The study found TCR clusters largely donor specific.

In its sample, this clonotype was seen many times. The CDR3 loop spans 16 amino acids. Trimming took 3 bases from V and 8 from J; bases not matched to a gene: 12. Germline V gives CDR1 SGDLS, CDR2 YYNGEE. A single record per CDR3 protein comes from TCRdb applying MiXCR to the 5' RACE reads. Of 360,000 or so distinct CDR3 sequences in the sample, around 28% are singletons; the top ten hold about 14%. The TCR comes from an adult woman who had mild COVID-19 (a few samples of this study predate the infection). Cell type and time point are not known. Sequences were obtained from PBMCs or a T cell subset sorted from them (not recorded which). The rearrangement uses TRBV9 and TRBJ2-1; 9 nucleotides match TRBD1. This CDR3 is CASSARTGDSWDEQFF. Here the CDR3 DNA reads TGTGCCAGCAGCGCCCGGACAGGGGACAGCTGGGATGAGCAGTTCTTC.